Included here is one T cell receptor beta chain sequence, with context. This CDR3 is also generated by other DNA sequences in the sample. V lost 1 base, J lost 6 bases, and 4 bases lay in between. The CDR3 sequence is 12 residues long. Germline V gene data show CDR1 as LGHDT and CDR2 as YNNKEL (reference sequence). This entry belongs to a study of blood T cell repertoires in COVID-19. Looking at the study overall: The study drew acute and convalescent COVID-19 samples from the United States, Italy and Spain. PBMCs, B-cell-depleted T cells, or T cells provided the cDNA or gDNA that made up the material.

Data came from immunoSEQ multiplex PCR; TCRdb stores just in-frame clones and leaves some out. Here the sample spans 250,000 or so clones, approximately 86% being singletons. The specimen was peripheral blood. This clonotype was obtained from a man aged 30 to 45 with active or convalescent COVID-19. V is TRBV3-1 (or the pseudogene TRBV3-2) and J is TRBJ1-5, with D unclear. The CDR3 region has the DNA TGTGCCAGCAGCCAAGCGGGTCAGCCCCAGCATTTT. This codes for CASSQAGQPQHF.